This passage covers 7 T cell receptor beta chains from one sample sequenced in a study of blood T cell repertoires in COVID-19. TCRdb's copy holds only in-frame clones and misses some; the assay was immunoSEQ multiplex PCR. The repertoire holds about 120,000 clones, with about four fifths as singletons. Sequenced sample: peripheral blood. The source of these receptors is a man in his 60s with active or convalescent COVID-19.

The chain recombines TRBV6-2 or TRBV6-3 with TRBJ2-3; 11 bases match TRBD2. The CDR3 sequence is 17 residues long. The V gene end was trimmed by 5 bases and the J gene end by 2 bases; junction bases not matched to a gene: 9. Germline V lookup: CDR1 MNHEY, CDR2 SVGEGT. The CDR3 is CASSPGTSGYTTDTQYF. The CDR3 DNA follows: TGTGCCAGCAGTCCCGGGACTAGCGGCTACACCACAGATACGCAGTATTTT.

The rearrangement uses TRBV6-5 and TRBJ1-4, with 7 bases aligning to TRBD1. The germline V gene has CDR1 MNHEY and CDR2 SVGAGI. This CDR3 spans 14 amino acids. V lost 8 bases to trimming and J lost 5 bases; unmatched junction nucleotides: 8. The CDR3 nucleotides read TGTGCCAGCGTGGACAGGCCGCCCAATGAAAAACTGTTTTTT. As protein: CASVDRPPNEKLFF.

The rearrangement uses TRBV9 and TRBJ2-3, with 11 bases aligning to TRBD2. The germline V gene encodes CDR1 SGDLS and CDR2 YYNGEE. The length of the CDR3 is 16 residues. J lost 5 bases, V lost 4 bases, and 9 bases had no gene match. The CDR3 DNA is TGTGCCAGCAGCCTCCAACTAGCGGGAGTAGGAGATACGCAGTATTTT. Its translation is CASSLQLAGVGDTQYF.

V is TRBV19 and J is TRBJ2-1, with 9 bases identical to TRBD2. Germline loops: CDR1 LNHDA, CDR2 SQIVND (reference sequence). The CDR3 contains 19 residues. V lost 5 bases and J lost 3; bases outside the gene matches: 17. CDR3 sequence: CASSQRGSGGQSRYNEQFF. In DNA form, the CDR3 reads TGTGCCAGTAGTCAGCGGGGTAGCGGGGGACAATCGCGCTACAATGAGCAGTTCTTC.

This clone was counted once. The chain couples TRBV25-1 to TRBJ2-1, with D perhaps TRBD1 (8 bases). Germline CDR1 reads MGHDK; CDR2 reads SYGVNS. The CDR3 covers 17 residues. V was shortened by 8 bases and J by 9 bases, with 29 bases between the two germline ends. The CDR3 protein is CASRFDRDRRREGEQFF. CDR3 coding DNA: TGTGCCAGCCGATTCGACCGGGACAGGAGAAGGGAGGGTGAGCAGTTCTTC.

This clone was seen at least ten times. The genes are TRBV28 and TRBJ1-2; the D is unclear. The CDR3 totals 14 residues. Germline CDR1 reads MDHEN; CDR2 reads SYDVKM. Trimming left V 7 bases short and J 5 bases short, with 17 bases between. Here the CDR3 DNA reads TGTGCCAGCACCCCCGGGTCACGCGGGTATGGCTACACCTTC. Translation gives CASTPGSRGYGYTF.

The gene calls are TRBV9 and TRBJ2-3; D gene uncertain. Deletions cut 4 bases from V and 3 bases from J, with 9 bases between. Germline assignment: CDR1 SGDLS and CDR2 YYNGEE. The CDR3 is made up of 13 amino acids. The DNA of the CDR3 is TGTGCCAGCAGCCTGCTAGATACAGATACGCAGTATTTT. Translation gives CASSLLDTDTQYF. Looking up the rest from reference TRBV9 and TRBJ2-3 gives the full variable domain: DSGVTQTPKHLITATGQRVTLRCSPRSGDLSVYWYQQSLDQGLQFLIQYYNGEERAKGNILERFSAQQFPDLHSELNLSSLELGDSALYFCASSLLDTDTQYFGPGTRLTVL.